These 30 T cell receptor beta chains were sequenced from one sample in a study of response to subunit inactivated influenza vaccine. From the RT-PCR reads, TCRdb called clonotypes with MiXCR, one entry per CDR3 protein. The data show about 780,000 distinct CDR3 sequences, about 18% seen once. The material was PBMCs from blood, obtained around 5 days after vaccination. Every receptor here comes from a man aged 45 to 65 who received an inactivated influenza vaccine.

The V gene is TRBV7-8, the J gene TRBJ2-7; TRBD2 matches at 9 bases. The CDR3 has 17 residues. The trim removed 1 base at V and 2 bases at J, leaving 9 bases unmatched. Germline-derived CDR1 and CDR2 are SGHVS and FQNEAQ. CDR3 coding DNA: TGTGCCAGCAGCTTAGGAGCGGGGGGCACCCATCCCTACGAGCAGTACTTC. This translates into CASSLGAGGTHPYEQYF. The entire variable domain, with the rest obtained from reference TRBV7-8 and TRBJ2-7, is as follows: GAGVSQSPRYKVAKRGQDVALRCDPISGHVSLFWYQQALGQGPEFLTYFQNEAQLDKSGLPSDRFFAERPEGSVSTLKIQRTQQEDSAVYLCASSLGAGGTHPYEQYFGPGTRLTVT.

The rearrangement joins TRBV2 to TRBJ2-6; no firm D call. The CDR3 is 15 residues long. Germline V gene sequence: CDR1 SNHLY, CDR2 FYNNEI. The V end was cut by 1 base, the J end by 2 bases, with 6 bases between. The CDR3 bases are TGTGCCAGCAGTGAAGATGCTGCTGGGGCCAACGTCCTGACTTTC. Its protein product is CASSEDAAGANVLTF.

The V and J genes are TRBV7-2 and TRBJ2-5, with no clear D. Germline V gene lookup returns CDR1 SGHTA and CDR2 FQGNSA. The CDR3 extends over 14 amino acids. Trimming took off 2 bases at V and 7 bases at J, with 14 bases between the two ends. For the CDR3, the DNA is TGTGCCAGCAGCTTAAGTCCGATAAGAGGGACCCAGTACTTC. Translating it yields CASSLSPIRGTQYF. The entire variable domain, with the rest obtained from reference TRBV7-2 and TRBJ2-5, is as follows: GAGVSQSPSNKVTEKGKDVELRCDPISGHTALYWYRQSLGQGLEFLIYFQGNSAPDKSGLPSDRFSAERTGGSVSTLTIQRTQQEDSAVYLCASSLSPIRGTQYFGPGTRLLVL.

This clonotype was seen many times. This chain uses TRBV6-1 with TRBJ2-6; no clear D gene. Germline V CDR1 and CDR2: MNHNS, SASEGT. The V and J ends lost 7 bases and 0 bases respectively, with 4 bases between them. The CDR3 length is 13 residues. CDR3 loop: CASTISGANVLTF. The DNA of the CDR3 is TGTGCCAGCACAATCTCTGGGGCCAACGTCCTGACTTTC.

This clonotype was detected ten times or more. The CDR3 DNA reads as TGTGCCAGCAGTTACGGGTCTCAGGGACCGAATACGCAGTATTTT. This codes for CASSYGSQGPNTQYF. V gene TRBV6-5 combines with J gene TRBJ2-3; the D gene could be TRBD1 or TRBD2 (5 bases each). There are 15 residues in the CDR3. Trimming left V 2 bases short and J 7 bases short, with 16 bases between. Per germline, CDR1 MNHEY and CDR2 SVGAGI.

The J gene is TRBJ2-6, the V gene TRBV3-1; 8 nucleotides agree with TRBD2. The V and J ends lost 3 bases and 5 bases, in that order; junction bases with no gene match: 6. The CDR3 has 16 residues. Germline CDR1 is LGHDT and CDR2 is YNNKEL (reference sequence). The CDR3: CASSHRGGARANVLTF. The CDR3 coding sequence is TGTGCCAGCAGCCACCGGGGGGGCGCCAGGGCCAACGTCCTGACTTTC.

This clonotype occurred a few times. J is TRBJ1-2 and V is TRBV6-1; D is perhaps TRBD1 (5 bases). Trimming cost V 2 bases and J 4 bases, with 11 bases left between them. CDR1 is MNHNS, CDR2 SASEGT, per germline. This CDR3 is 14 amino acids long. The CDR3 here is CASSEMRGPYGYTF. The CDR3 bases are TGTGCCAGCAGTGAAATGAGGGGCCCCTATGGCTACACCTTC.

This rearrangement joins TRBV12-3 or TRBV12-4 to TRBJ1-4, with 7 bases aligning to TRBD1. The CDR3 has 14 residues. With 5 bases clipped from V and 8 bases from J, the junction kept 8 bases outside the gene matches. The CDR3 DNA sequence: TGTGCCAGCAGTAATGACAGGGAGGGGGAAAAACTGTTTTTT. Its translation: CASSNDREGEKLFF.

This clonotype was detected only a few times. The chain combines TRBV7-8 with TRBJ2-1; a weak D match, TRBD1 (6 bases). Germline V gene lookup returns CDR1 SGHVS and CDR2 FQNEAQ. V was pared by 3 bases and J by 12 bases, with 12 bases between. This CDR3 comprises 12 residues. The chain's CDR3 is CASSFPGVWQFF. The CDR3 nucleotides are TGTGCCAGCAGCTTCCCAGGGGTCTGGCAGTTCTTC. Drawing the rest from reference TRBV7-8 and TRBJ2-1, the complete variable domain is GAGVSQSPRYKVAKRGQDVALRCDPISGHVSLFWYQQALGQGPEFLTYFQNEAQLDKSGLPSDRFFAERPEGSVSTLKIQRTQQEDSAVYLCASSFPGVWQFFGPGTRLTVL.

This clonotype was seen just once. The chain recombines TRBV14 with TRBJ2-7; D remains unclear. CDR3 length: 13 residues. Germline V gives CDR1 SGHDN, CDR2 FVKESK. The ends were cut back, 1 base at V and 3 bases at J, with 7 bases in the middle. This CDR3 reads CASSQVTNYEQYF. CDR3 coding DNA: TGTGCCAGCAGCCAAGTGACGAACTACGAGCAGTACTTC.

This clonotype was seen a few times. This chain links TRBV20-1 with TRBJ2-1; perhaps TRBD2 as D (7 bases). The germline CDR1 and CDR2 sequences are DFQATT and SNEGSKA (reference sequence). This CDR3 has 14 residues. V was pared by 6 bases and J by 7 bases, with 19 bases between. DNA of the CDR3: TGCAGTGCCCCGAGGGGGGGGGCGAGGAATGAGCAGTTCTTC. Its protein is CSAPRGGARNEQFF.

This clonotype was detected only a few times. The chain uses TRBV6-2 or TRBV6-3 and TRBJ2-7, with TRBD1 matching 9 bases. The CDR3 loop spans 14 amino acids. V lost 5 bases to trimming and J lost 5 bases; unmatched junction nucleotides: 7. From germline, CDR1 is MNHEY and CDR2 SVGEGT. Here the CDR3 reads CASSRFTGGDEQYF. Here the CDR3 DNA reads TGTGCCAGCAGTCGTTTTACAGGGGGCGACGAGCAGTACTTC.

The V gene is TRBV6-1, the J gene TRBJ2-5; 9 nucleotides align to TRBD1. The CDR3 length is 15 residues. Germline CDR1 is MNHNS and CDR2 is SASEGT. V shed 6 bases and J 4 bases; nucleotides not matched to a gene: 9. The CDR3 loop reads CASRFLDRGGETQYF. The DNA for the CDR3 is TGTGCCAGCAGATTTTTGGACAGGGGAGGAGAGACCCAGTACTTC.

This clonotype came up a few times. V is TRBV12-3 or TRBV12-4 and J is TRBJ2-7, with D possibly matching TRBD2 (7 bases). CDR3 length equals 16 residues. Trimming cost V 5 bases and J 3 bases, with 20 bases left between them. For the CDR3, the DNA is TGTGCCAGCAGTCGTCGGGAGCCAGGGGAGGGCTACGAGCAGTACTTC. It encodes CASSRREPGEGYEQYF.

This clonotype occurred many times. CDR3 bases: TGTGCCAGCAGTTACGACTGGACAGGGAGTTACGAGCAGTACTTC. It yields the protein CASSYDWTGSYEQYF. This chain connects TRBV6-5 to TRBJ2-7, with TRBD1 matching over 8 bases. J lost 4 bases, V lost 2 bases, and 7 bases had no gene match. The CDR3 is 15 residues long. CDR1 and CDR2 from the germline V gene are MNHEY and SVGAGI.

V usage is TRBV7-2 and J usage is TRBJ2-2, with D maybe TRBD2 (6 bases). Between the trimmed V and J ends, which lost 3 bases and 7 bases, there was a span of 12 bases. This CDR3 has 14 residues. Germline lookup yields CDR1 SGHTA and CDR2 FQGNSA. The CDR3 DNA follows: TGTGCCAGCAGCTTTTCTCTAGCGATCGGGGAGCTGTTTTTT. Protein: CASSFSLAIGELFF.

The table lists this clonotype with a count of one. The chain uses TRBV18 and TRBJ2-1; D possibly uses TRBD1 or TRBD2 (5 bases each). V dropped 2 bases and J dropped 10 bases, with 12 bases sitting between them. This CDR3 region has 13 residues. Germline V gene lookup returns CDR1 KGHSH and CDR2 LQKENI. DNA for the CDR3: TGTGCCAGCTCACCATCACGGGGCGAAGAGCAGTTCTTC. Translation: CASSPSRGEEQFF.

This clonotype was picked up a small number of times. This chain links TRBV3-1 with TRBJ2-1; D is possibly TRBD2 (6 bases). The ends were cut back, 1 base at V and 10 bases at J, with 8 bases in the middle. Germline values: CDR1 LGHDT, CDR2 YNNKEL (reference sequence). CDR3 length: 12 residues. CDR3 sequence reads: CASSQARGEQFF. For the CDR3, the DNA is TGTGCCAGCAGCCAAGCCCGGGGGGAGCAGTTCTTC.

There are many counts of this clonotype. The CDR3 loop reads CASSLGDLAGFYEQYF. The CDR3 coding sequence is TGCGCCAGCAGCTTGGGGGACCTAGCGGGATTCTACGAGCAGTACTTC. The V call is TRBV5-1, the J call TRBJ2-7, with 9 bases identical to TRBD2. Trimming at V came to 0 bases and at J to 3 bases, leaving 7 bases not matched to a gene. CDR1 and CDR2 from the germline V gene are SGHRS and YFSETQ. This CDR3 spans 16 amino acids.

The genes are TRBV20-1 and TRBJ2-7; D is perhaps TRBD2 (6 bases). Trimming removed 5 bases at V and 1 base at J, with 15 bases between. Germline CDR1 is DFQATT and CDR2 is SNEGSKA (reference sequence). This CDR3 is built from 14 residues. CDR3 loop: CSAALGGWSYEQYF. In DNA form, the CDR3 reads TGCAGTGCTGCCCTGGGAGGTTGGTCCTACGAGCAGTACTTC.

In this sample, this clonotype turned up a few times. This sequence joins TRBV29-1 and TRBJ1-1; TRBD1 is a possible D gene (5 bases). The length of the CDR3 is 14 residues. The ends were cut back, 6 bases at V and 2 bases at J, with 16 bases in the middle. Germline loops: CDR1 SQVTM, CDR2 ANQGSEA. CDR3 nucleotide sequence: TGCAGCGTCCAACAGACAGCAATTAACACTGAAGCTTTCTTT. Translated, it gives CSVQQTAINTEAFF.

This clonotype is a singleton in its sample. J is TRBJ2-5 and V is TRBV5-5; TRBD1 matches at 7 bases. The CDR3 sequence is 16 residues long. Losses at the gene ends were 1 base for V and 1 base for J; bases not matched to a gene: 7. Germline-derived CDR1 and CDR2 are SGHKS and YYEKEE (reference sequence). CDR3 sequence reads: CASSLRGRAAQETQYF. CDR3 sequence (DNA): TGTGCCAGCAGCTTGAGGGGGCGCGCGGCCCAAGAGACCCAGTACTTC.

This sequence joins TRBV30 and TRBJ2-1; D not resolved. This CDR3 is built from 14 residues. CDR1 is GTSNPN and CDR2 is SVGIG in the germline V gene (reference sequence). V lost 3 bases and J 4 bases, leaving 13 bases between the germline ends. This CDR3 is CAWSPGTRYNEQFF. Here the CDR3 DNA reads TGTGCCTGGAGCCCCGGTACAAGGTACAATGAGCAGTTCTTC. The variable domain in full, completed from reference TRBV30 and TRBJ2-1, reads SQTIHQWPATLVQPVGSPLSLECTVEGTSNPNLYWYRQAAGRGLQLLFYSVGIGQISSEVPQNLSASRPQDRQFILSSKKLLLSDSGFYLCAWSPGTRYNEQFFGPGTRLTVL.

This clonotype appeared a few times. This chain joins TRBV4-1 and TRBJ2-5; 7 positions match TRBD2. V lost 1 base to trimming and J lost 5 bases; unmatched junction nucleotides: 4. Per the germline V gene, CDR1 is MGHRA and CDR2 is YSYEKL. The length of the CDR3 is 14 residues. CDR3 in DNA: TGCGCCAGCAGCCAAGGACGGGGGGAGGAGACCCAGTACTTC. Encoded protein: CASSQGRGEETQYF.

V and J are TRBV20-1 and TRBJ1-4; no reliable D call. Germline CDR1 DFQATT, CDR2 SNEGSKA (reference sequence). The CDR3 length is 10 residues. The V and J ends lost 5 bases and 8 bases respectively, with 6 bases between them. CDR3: CSAWGEKLFF. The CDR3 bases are TGCAGTGCTTGGGGAGAAAAACTGTTTTTT.

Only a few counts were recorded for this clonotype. CDR3 amino acids: CSASRGTTGYNEQFF. The CDR3 region has the DNA TGCAGTGCTAGTCGGGGGACGACGGGGTACAATGAGCAGTTCTTC. The V gene is TRBV20-1, the J gene TRBJ2-1; D may be TRBD2 (6 bases). The V and J ends lost 3 bases and 4 bases respectively, with 16 bases between them. Germline V CDR1 and CDR2: DFQATT, SNEGSKA (reference sequence). The CDR3 consists of 15 residues.

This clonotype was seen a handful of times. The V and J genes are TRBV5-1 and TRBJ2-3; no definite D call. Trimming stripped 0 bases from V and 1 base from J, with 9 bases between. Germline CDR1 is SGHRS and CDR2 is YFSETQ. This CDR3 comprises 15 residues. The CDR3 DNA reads TGCGCCAGCAGCTTGGCGGTTACCGGCACAGATACGCAGTATTTT. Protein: CASSLAVTGTDTQYF.

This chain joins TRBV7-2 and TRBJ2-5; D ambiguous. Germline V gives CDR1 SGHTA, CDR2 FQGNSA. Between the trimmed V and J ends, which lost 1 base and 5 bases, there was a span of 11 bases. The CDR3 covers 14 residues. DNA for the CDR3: TGTGCCAGCAGCTTAGGGGTCCTCGGGGAGACCCAGTACTTC. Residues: CASSLGVLGETQYF.

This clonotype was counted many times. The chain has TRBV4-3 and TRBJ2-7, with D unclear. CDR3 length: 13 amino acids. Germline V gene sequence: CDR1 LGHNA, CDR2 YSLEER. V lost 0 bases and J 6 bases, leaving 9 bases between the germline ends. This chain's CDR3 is CASSQDPQTEQYF. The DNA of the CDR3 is TGCGCCAGCAGCCAAGATCCCCAGACCGAGCAGTACTTC.

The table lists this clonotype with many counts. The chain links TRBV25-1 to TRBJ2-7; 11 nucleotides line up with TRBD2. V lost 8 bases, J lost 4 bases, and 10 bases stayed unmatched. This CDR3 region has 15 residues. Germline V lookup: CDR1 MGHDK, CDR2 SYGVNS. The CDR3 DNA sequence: TGTGCCAGCGAGCCAACTAGCGGGAGATGGTACGAGCAGTACTTC. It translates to CASEPTSGRWYEQYF.